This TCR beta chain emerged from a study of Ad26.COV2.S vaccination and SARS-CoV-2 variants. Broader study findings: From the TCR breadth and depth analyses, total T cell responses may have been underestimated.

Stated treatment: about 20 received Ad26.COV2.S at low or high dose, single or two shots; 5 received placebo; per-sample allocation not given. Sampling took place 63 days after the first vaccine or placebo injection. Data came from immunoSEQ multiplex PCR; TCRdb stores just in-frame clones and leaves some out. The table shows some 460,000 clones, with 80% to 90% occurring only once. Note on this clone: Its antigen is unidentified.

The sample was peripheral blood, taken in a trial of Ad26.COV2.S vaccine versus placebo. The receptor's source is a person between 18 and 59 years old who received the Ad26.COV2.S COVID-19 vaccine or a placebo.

The CDR3 DNA follows: TGTGCCAGCTCACCGAATGGCTCTGGAAACACCATATATTTT. Protein product: CASSPNGSGNTIYF. This chain uses TRBV18 with TRBJ1-3; D is unclear. V lost 3 bases and J lost 0, with 6 bases in between. In germline, CDR1 is KGHSH, CDR2 LQKENI. The CDR3 has 14 residues.